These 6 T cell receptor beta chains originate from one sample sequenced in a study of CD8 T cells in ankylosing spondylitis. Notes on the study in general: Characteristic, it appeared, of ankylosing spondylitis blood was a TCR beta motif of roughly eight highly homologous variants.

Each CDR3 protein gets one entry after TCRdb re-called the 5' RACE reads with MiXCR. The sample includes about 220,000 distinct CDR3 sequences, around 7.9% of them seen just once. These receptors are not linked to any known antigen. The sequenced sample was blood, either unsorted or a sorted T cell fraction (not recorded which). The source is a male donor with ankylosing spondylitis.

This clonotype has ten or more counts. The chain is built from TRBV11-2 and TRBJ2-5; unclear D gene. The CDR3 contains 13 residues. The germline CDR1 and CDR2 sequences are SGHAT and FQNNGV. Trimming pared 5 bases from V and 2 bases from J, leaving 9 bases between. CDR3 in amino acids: CASSATWQETQYF. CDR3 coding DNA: TGTGCCAGCAGCGCGACCTGGCAAGAGACCCAGTACTTC.

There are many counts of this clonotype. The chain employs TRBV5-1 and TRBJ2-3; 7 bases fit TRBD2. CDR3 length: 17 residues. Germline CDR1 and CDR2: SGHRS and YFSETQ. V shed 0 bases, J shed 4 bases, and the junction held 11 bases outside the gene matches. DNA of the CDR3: TGCGCCAGCAGCTTGGCGCCCCGGGCAGGGAGGGCAGATACGCAGTATTTT. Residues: CASSLAPRAGRADTQYF.

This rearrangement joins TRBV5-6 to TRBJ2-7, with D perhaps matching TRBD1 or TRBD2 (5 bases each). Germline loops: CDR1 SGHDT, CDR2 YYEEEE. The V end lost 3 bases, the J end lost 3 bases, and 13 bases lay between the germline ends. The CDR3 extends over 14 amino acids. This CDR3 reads CASSSGLLCYEQYF. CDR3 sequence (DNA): TGTGCCAGCAGCTCGGGGCTCCTCTGCTACGAGCAGTACTTC.

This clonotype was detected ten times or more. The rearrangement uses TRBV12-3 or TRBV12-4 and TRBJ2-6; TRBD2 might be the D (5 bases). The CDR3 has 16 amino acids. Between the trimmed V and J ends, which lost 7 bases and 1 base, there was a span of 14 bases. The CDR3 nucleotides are TGTGCCAGCACCCAGGACTTCCCATCTGGGGCCAACGTCCTGACTTTC. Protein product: CASTQDFPSGANVLTF.

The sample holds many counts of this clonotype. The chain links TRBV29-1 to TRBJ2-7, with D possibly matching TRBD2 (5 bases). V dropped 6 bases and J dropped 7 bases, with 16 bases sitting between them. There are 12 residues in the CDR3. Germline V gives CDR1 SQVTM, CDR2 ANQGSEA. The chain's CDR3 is CSVAGGAKEQYF. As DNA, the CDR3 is TGCAGCGTCGCGGGTGGAGCTAAGGAGCAGTACTTC.

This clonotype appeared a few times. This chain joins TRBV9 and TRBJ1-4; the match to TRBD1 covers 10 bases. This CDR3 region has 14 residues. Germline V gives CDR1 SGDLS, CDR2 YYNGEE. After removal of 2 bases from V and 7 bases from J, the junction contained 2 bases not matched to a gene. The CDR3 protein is CASSVGDRGEKLFF. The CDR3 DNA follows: TGTGCCAGCAGCGTTGGGGACAGGGGTGAAAAACTGTTTTTT.